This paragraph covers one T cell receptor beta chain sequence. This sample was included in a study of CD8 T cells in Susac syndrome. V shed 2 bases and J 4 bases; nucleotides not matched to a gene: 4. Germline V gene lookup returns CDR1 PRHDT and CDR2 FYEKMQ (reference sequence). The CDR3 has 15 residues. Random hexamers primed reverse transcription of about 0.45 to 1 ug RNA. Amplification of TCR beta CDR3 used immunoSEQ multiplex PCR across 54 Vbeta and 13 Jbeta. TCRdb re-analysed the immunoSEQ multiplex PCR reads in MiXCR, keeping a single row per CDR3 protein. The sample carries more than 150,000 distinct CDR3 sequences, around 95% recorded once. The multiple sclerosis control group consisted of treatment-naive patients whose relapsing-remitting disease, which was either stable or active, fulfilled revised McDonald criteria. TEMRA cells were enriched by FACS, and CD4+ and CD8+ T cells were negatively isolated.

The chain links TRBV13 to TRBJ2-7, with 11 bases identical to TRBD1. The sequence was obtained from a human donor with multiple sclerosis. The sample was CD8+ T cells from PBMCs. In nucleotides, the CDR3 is TGTGCCAGCAGCTTATCCGGGACAGGGGGATACGAGCAGTACTTC. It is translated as CASSLSGTGGYEQYF.